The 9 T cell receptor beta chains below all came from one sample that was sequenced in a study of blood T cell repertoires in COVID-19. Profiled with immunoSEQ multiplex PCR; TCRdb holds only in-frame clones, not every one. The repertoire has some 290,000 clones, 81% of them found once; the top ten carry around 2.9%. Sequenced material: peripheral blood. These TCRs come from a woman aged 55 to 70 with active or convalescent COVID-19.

CDR3 in amino acids: CASSQVRPGTSGGAQWETQYF. The CDR3 DNA is TGTGCCAGCAGCCAAGTGCGCCCGGGGACTAGCGGGGGGGCCCAATGGGAGACCCAGTACTTC. This rearrangement joins TRBV3-1 (or the pseudogene TRBV3-2) to TRBJ2-5, with 16 bases aligning to TRBD2. The CDR3 is 21 residues long. Germline V gene data show CDR1 as LGHDT and CDR2 as YNNKEL (reference sequence). V lost 1 base, J lost 5 bases, and 16 bases stayed unmatched.

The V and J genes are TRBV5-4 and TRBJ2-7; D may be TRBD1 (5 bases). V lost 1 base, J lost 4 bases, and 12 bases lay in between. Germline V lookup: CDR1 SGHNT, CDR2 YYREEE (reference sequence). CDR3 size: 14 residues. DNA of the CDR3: TGTGCCAGCAGCTTGTTTACAGGCGTATACGAGCAGTACTTC. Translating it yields CASSLFTGVYEQYF.

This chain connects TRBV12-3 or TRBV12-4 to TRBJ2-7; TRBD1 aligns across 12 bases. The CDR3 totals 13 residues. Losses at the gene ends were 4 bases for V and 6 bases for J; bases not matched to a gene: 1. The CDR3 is CASSWDRGLEQYF. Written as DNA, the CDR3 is TGTGCCAGCAGTTGGGACAGGGGGCTCGAGCAGTACTTC.

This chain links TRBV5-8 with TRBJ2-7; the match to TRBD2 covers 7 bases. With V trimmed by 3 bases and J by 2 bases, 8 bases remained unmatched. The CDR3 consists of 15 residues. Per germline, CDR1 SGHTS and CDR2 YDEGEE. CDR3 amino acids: CASSWGGLPPYEQYF. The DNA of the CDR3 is TGTGCCAGCAGCTGGGGGGGACTACCGCCCTACGAGCAGTACTTC.

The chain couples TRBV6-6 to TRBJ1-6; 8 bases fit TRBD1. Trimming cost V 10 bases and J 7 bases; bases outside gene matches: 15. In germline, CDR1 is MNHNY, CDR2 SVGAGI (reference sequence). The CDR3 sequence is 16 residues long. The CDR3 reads CATITGRTGNNSPLHF. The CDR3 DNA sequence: TGTGCCACTATCACTGGCCGGACAGGGAACAATTCACCCCTCCACTTT.

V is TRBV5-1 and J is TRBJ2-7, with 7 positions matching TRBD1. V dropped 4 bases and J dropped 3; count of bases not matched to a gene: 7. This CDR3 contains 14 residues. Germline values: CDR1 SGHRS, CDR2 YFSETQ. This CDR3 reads CASSPGTAFYEQYF. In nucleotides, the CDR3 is TGCGCCAGCAGCCCAGGGACAGCGTTCTACGAGCAGTACTTC.

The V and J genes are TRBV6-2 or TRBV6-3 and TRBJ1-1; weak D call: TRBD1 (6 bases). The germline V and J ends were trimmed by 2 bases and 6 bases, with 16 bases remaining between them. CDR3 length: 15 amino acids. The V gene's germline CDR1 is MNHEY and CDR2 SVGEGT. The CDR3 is CASSYSTGRVSEAFF. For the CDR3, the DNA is TGTGCCAGCAGTTACAGCACAGGGAGGGTCTCTGAAGCTTTCTTT.

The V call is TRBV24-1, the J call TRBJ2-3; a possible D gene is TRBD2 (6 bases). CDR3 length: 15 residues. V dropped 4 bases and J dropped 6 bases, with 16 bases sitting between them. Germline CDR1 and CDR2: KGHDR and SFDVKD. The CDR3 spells CATSEGDSLADTQYF. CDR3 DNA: TGTGCCACCAGTGAAGGGGACTCCCTGGCGGATACGCAGTATTTT.

CDR3 nucleotides: TGTGCCATCAGTGTGGGACAGGAGGGGCATTCACCCCTCCACTTT. This codes for CAISVGQEGHSPLHF. This sequence joins TRBV10-3 and TRBJ1-6, with 8 bases identical to TRBD1. The V gene's germline CDR1 is ENHRY and CDR2 SYGVKD. V was clipped by 4 bases and J by 8 bases; unmatched bases: 7. This CDR3 is built from 15 residues.